This T cell receptor (beta chain) is from a study of brain T cells in children with intractable seizures (dated by TCRdb to 2020 to 2023). Looking at the study overall: As a first screen for immune gene transcripts, resected brain tissue from approximately 50 pediatric epilepsy surgery cases was run on a NanoString immunology panel. Among the roughly twelve selected surgery cases, eight also had pre-surgery blood sequenced, leaving four with brain tissue only. Results and caveats for the whole study, not just this receptor: Viral specificity was inferred only from CDR3 sequence similarity, and patients' HCMV serostatus was unknown. Because sequencing depth was different between pre-surgery and post-surgery blood, clones absent from the pre-surgery sample may reflect undersampling.

From cysteine to phenylalanine, the CDR3 is 13 amino acids long. Only the CDR3 region is kept as DNA, spanning 39 bases read in frame from base 1. Per the germline V gene, SGHRS is the CDR1 and YFSETQ is the CDR2. V is pared back by 4 bases and J by 1 base, with 8 bases lying between the germline termini. According to the study, the label for this sample's time point signals: resected brain tissue, or blood drawn just prior to surgery. Surgery cases with the highest brain T cell transcript signatures were selected for TCR beta chain sequencing of brain tissue and, where available, blood. Before surgery, the patients had been given at least one anti-epileptic drug. The TCR-sequenced patients were children whose drug-resistant epilepsy was caused by tuberous sclerosis complex, focal cortical dysplasia, Rasmussen encephalitis or hemimegalencephaly. The blood samples were collected right before the epilepsy surgery. The Monarch genomic DNA purification kit was used to extract bulk genomic DNA from unsorted brain tissue and from whole blood.

TCR beta chain sequences were generated from genomic DNA using the immunoSEQ assay. In the original analysis: Any CDR3 sequence that did not begin with the conserved framework cysteine at position 104 was removed by hand. To get clonality, the normalized Shannon's Diversity Index was subtracted from one, giving values from 0 (maximal diversity) to 1 (oligoclonal). Differences in the frequency of the same CDR3 between samples, such as brain versus blood, were assessed with chi-squared comparison-of-proportions tests. Public clonotypes were identified through searches of immuneACCESS, and similarity to known antiviral clonotypes was evaluated with the VDJdb browser. Entries here come from immuneACCESS through TCRdb and include only in-frame sequences with V and J called. Some clones fail to appear in such tables; in the studies checked, an unresolved V gene covers under half of the shortfall, and the cause of the remainder is unknown. From that table come the V and J calls and clone size; the DNA was used to work out D and trimming. The sample table shows fewer than 150,000 clones, and 94% are seen once. The leading ten clones occupy 3.8% of the sample.

Of note for this clone: What this receptor recognizes is not known. The input lacks base qualities; no much larger clone sits a single base away.

Here the sequenced sample was peripheral blood, taken at surgery. The rearrangement joined TRBV5-1 to TRBJ2-5; 6 matching bases give a weak D call of TRBD2. The receptor comes from a boy under two years old with hemimegalencephaly and intractable seizures. The CDR3 reads CASSRTTQETQYF. In nucleotide form, the sequence is TGCGCCAGCAGCCGGACTACCCAAGAGACCCAGTACTTC.